The rows below give T cell receptor beta chains drawn from one sample of a study of control samples from healthy donors and cancer patients. Produced via immunoSEQ multiplex PCR; TCRdb's table is partial and in-frame only. This sample has some 150,000 clones, with around 94% found just once. Sequences were obtained from PBMCs. Every receptor here comes from a man in his sixties with colorectal cancer. Both conserved end residues are part of each CDR3. A D gene is named only where the DNA matches it firmly. Only some rows state a clone size, as once, few, many or a class for expanded clones.

>-|TRBD1|TRBV19|TRBJ1-5
TGTGCCAGTAGTGCCCAGGGGGCGGGTGGCAATCAGCCCCAGCATTTT
CASSAQGAGGNQPQHF
>-|-|TRBV10-3|TRBJ1-1
TGTGCCATCAAGGCTGAGGGGACTGAAGCTTTCTTT
CAIKAEGTEAFF
>-|-|TRBV6-5|TRBJ2-1
TGTGCCACGAGAACCTACAATGAGCAGTTCTTC
CATRTYNEQFF
>-|TRBD2|TRBV5-1|TRBJ2-5
TGCGCCAGCAGCTTGGCGCGGGGGGAGGAGGAGACCCAGTACTTC
CASSLARGEEETQYF
>-|-|TRBV12-3/TRBV12-4|TRBJ1-1
TGTGCCAGCAGTTTCGGAGGGGGCACTGAAGCTTTCTTT
CASSFGGGTEAFF
>-|-|TRBV9|TRBJ1-2
TGTGCCAGCAGCGCCCAAAAGGTGGTAGACTACACCTTC
CASSAQKVVDYTF
>-|-|TRBV4-3|TRBJ1-1
TGCGCCAGCAGCCAAGATCGAGGTTTGAACACTGAAGCTTTCTTT
CASSQDRGLNTEAFF
>few|-|TRBV19|TRBJ1-1
TGTGCCTCGGGGAGGGGCACTGAAGCTTTCTTT
CASGRGTEAFF
>-|-|TRBV4-1|TRBJ2-1
TGCGCCAGCAGCCGTGGACAGAGCTCCTACAATGAGCAGTTCTTC
CASSRGQSSYNEQFF
>-|-|TRBV27|TRBJ1-6
TGTGCCAGCAGTTTATCGGGGGGGCTAACGGGTAATTCACCCCTCCACTTT
CASSLSGGLTGNSPLHF
>-|TRBD1|TRBV25-1|TRBJ2-7
TGTGCCAGCTCCCGGACAGGGGGCCCCTACGAGCAGTACTTC
CASSRTGGPYEQYF
>once|-|TRBV12-3/TRBV12-4|TRBJ2-5
TGTGCCAGCAGTTGGATGGGGCCGGGGACCCAGTACTTC
CASSWMGPGTQYF
>-|-|TRBV14|TRBJ1-3
TGTGCCAGCAGCCAAGGAGGGACGGCATACTCTGGAAACACCATATATTTT
CASSQGGTAYSGNTIYF
>-|-|TRBV5-5|TRBJ1-1
TGTGCCAGCAGCTTGGGGGTTGGCAGGGGTGCCAACACTGAAGCTTTCTTT
CASSLGVGRGANTEAFF
>-|TRBD1|TRBV11-2|TRBJ1-2
TGTGCCAGCAGCTTCCTACAGGGGCAGAACGGCTACACCTTC
CASSFLQGQNGYTF
>-|TRBD1|TRBV6-6|TRBJ2-4
TGTGCCAGCAGTTCCATGGACAGGGAGTACTTC
CASSSMDREYF
>-|-|TRBV4-3|TRBJ2-2
TGCGCCAGCAGCCAAGATGAGGGGTTACCCACGAGGGAGCTGTTTTTT
CASSQDEGLPTRELFF
>-|TRBD2|TRBV24-1|TRBJ2-1
TGTGCCACCAGTGATCCCGGGACTAGCGGGGGTTTGGGTGAGCAGTTCTTC
CATSDPGTSGGLGEQFF
>-|-|TRBV18|TRBJ2-7
TGTGCCAGCTCACCACAACAGGGCCAAAAAAGCGAGCAGTACTTC
CASSPQQGQKSEQYF
>once|-|TRBV27|TRBJ1-3
TGTGCCAGCAGTTCGACCCTCTCTGGAAACACCATATATTTT
CASSSTLSGNTIYF
>-|-|TRBV21-1|TRBJ1-1
TGTGCCAGCAGCAAAGGGAGGAGGGTGAACACTGAAGCTTTCTTT
CASSKGRRVNTEAFF
>-|-|TRBV6-5|TRBJ2-2
TGTGCCAGTGGGACGGGGAACACCGGGGAGCTGTTTTTT
CASGTGNTGELFF
>-|-|TRBV30|TRBJ1-2
TGTGCCTGGACTACACAGAATAACTATGGCTACACCTTC
CAWTTQNNYGYTF
>once|TRBD2|TRBV6-2/TRBV6-3|TRBJ2-7
TGTGCCAGCAGTTACAGGGCTAGCGGGGGCTACACCTACGAGCAGTACTTC
CASSYRASGGYTYEQYF
>-|-|TRBV7-8|TRBJ2-7
TGTGCCAGCAGCTTAGTAGGCGGAAACACTATAAAGCAGTACTTC
CASSLVGGNTIKQYF
>-|TRBD1|TRBV19|TRBJ1-5
TGTGCCAGTAGTTCGAAGACAGGGAGGGTAAAAGCGGGTAATCAGCCCCAGCATTTT
CASSSKTGRVKAGNQPQHF
>-|TRBD2|TRBV3-1/TRBV3-2|TRBJ2-5
TGTGCCAGCAGCCAAGGAACCACTAGCGGGGGTGCGAAGACCCAGTACTTC
CASSQGTTSGGAKTQYF
>once|-|TRBV30|TRBJ1-3
TGTGCCTGGATTTCGGGGTCTGGAAACACCATATATTTT
CAWISGSGNTIYF
>-|TRBD1|TRBV9|TRBJ1-2
TGTGCCAGCAGCGTAGCTAGGGACAGCATACTCTATGGCTACACCTTC
CASSVARDSILYGYTF
>-|TRBD2|TRBV2|TRBJ2-7
TGTGCCAGCATGAAGCCGATGGGGCGGGAGAGCTCCTACGAGCAGTACTTC
CASMKPMGRESSYEQYF
>-|-|TRBV7-2|TRBJ2-5
TGTGCCAGCAGCTTAGGGGGGGGGCCTGAGACCCAGTACTTC
CASSLGGGPETQYF
>-|-|TRBV25-1|TRBJ1-4
TGTGCCAGCACCAGAGGCGCAACTAATGAAAAACTGTTTTTT
CASTRGATNEKLFF
>-|-|TRBV6-5|TRBJ2-2
TGTGCCAGCGGGACCACACGATACACCGGGGAGCTGTTTTTT
CASGTTRYTGELFF
>-|-|TRBV4-1|TRBJ2-3
TGCGCCAGCAGCCAAGACTTTGCAGGTAGCACAGATACGCAGTATTTT
CASSQDFAGSTDTQYF
>once|-|TRBV19|TRBJ1-3
TGTGCCAGTGGGATCAGCGGAAACACCATATATTTT
CASGISGNTIYF
>-|-|TRBV18|TRBJ1-1
TGTGCCAGCTCACCACGAGACGGGAACACTGAAGCTTTCTTT
CASSPRDGNTEAFF
>-|-|TRBV15|TRBJ2-7
TGTGCCACCTACTCAAGACAGGACGACGAGCAGTACTTC
CATYSRQDDEQYF
>-|-|TRBV12-3/TRBV12-4|TRBJ1-4
TGTGCCAGCAGTTTTCGGGGGGAAAAACTGTTTTTT
CASSFRGEKLFF
>-|-|TRBV19|TRBJ1-1
TGTGCCAGTATGGACGGGAGAGGCACTGAAGCTTTCTTT
CASMDGRGTEAFF
>-|-|TRBV12-3/TRBV12-4|TRBJ1-4
TGTGCCAGCACCCACAGGTTTAATGAAAAACTGTTTTTT
CASTHRFNEKLFF